Here is one T cell receptor (beta chain) with its context. Its antigen is undetermined. The V end was cut by 0 bases, the J end by 4 bases, with 14 bases between. Germline V gene sequence: CDR1 MNHEY, CDR2 SVGAGI. The CDR3 extends over 16 amino acids. TCRdb keeps only in-frame clones here, not all; method: immunoSEQ multiplex PCR. The data show over 50,000 clones, approximately 87% seen once. This record belongs to a study of T cells in localized non-small cell lung cancer. Whole-study findings and limits: Greater blood T cell density accompanied longer overall survival. Appearing in adjacent lung were a median about 50 of the top 100 tumor clones. The tumor had only one region sequenced, so heterogeneity remains possible. Uninvolved adjacent lung showed higher T cell clonality than tumor.

Sequenced here: peripheral blood, sampled before any cancer treatment. The V call is TRBV6-5, the J call TRBJ2-3, with a tentative D call TRBD2 (7 bases). The receptor comes from a woman aged 35-75 years with stage I lung adenocarcinoma. The CDR3 region has the DNA TGTGCCAGCAGTTACTCGGGGGGGGCTGTGGCAGATACGCAGTATTTT. It is translated as CASSYSGGAVADTQYF.